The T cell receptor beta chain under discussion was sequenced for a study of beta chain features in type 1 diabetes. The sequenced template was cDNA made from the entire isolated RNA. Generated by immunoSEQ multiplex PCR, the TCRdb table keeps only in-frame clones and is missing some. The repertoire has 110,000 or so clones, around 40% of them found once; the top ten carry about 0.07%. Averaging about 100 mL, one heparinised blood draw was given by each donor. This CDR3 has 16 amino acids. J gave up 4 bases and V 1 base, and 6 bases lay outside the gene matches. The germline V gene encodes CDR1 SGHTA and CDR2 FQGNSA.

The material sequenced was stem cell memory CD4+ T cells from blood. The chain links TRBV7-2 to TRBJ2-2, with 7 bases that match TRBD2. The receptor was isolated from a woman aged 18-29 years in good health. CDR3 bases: TGTGCCAGCAGCTTAGTAGGCGGGAGTACCACCGGGGAGCTGTTTTTT. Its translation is CASSLVGGSTTGELFF.